Sequencing of this T cell receptor (beta chain) was carried out in a study of T cell repertoires in cytomegalovirus infection. Study-wide background: Public TCR beta signatures provided an indication of both CMV infection and a matching HLA type.

CDR1 and CDR2 from the germline V gene are LNHDA and SQIVND (reference sequence). V lost 3 bases to trimming and J lost 1 base, with 12 bases between them. This CDR3 has 15 residues. TCRdb used MiXCR to reprocess the reads, holding one entry per CDR3 protein. The repertoire holds a few hundred thousand distinct CDR3 sequences, with 15% to 20% as singletons. Sample: PBMCs. This TCR was recovered from a human donor in good health (CMV status not recorded). Some clones in this sample may be carry-over from other donors' samples. The V call is TRBV19, the J call TRBJ1-1, with D hard to call. The CDR3 sequence: CASSIWGLSNTEAFF. In nucleotides, the CDR3 is TGTGCCAGTAGTATTTGGGGTTTGTCGAACACTGAAGCTTTCTTT.